Detailed here is one TCR beta chain. The table lists this clone with a count of one. Its antigen remains unidentified. Per-base quality was not reported, and no clone a single base away is much larger than it. The collaborating institutions used their own protocols to collect whole blood in K2EDTA tubes. For TCRbeta analysis, collaborator samples were shipped as frozen whole blood, as isolated PBMCs, or as DNA extracted from either sample type. TCRbeta CDR3 regions were amplified from genomic DNA using the immunoSEQ Assay, a bias-controlled multiplex PCR. The original methods were these. The number of nucleated cells in each sample was estimated by amplification of reference gene primers within the assay. To quantify the absolute abundance of each unique TCRbeta CDR3 rearrangement, sequence reads were collapsed and filtered. Productive Simpson clonality was computed per sample as the square root of Simpson's diversity index over productive rearrangements. In TCRdb, the immuneACCESS table is reduced to in-frame sequences with V and J assigned. These tables do not hold every clone; where another copy was compared, an unresolved V gene accounts for under half, and the others remain unexplained. The V and J calls and the clone size are those of that table, but D and trimming were determined from the DNA. The sample table shows roughly 170,000 clones, and less than 85% are seen once. Around 7% of the sample is taken by the ten largest.

This sample was taken from a study of blood T cell repertoires in COVID-19 (TCRdb year 2020). About the investigation overall: Collaborator samples came from the United States, Italy and Spain and covered acute and convalescent phases of COVID-19. The prospective study material was composed of cDNA or gDNA derived from T cells, B-cell-depleted T cells, or PBMCs. The dataset comprised deeply sampled blood TCRbeta repertoires from subjects exposed to, actively infected with, or recovered from COVID-19. A freely available public database, intended as a resource for researchers studying the immune response to SARS-CoV-2, is where the repertoires were released. The samples were drawn from the first 160 participants of the ongoing ImmuneRACE study and from 1,254 subjects provided by 6 global collaborators. Nearly every sample came with metadata listing a de-identified subject ID, COVID-19 status, age in years and sex. HLA class I and class II types, where available, came from metadata supplied by the sample provider rather than from assay-based typing.

The paper as a whole reports these results and caveats: Clinical and demographic metadata were provided uncurated, with the amount varying by source and participant.

The CDR3, from cysteine to phenylalanine, totals 16 residues. Of the read, only the CDR3 DNA is kept; its 48 bases are in frame from base 1. From a lookup of the germline V gene (reference sequence), CDR1 and CDR2 are LGHDT and YNNKEL. Clipping removes 4 bases from V and 5 bases from J, with 11 as the unmatched junction base count. The sequencing input was peripheral blood. The chain is encoded by TRBV3-1 (or the pseudogene TRBV3-2) joined to TRBJ2-7; 10 middle bases align to TRBD1. This clonotype was obtained from a human donor in a cohort sampled during active COVID-19. The sequenced DNA is TGTGCCAGCAGCCGCAGACCGGGACAGGGGATGAACGAGCAGTACTTC. Protein translation: CASSRRPGQGMNEQYF.